The 2 T cell receptor beta chains below were found in one sample sequenced in a study of beta chain features in type 1 diabetes. All of the isolated RNA was reverse transcribed, so expressed TCRB transcripts were sequenced. Clones were sequenced by immunoSEQ multiplex PCR, and TCRdb holds only the in-frame ones, with some missing. The sample contains approximately 600,000 clones, around 12% of which appear only once. Study findings and constraints: In every one of the four CD4+ subsets, TCRB CDR3s were moderately but significantly shorter in Type 1 diabetes patients.

Antigens for these TCRs are unknown. Input material: naive CD4+ T cells from blood. The receptor source for this set is a man under 40 with type 1 diabetes.

The gene calls are TRBV19 and TRBJ1-2; unclear D gene. Per germline, CDR1 LNHDA and CDR2 SQIVND (reference sequence). V lost 7 bases and J lost 4, with 7 bases in between. This CDR3 region has 11 residues. This CDR3 is CASTDLYGYTF. DNA of the CDR3: TGTGCCAGTACAGATCTCTATGGCTACACCTTC. Together with reference TRBV19 and TRBJ1-2, the CDR3 gives the full variable domain: DGGITQSPKYLFRKEGQNVTLSCEQNLNHDAMYWYRQDPGQGLRLIYYSQIVNDFQKGDIAEGYSVSREKKESFPLTVTSAQKNPTAFYLCASTDLYGYTFGSGTRLTVV.

This clone was found a few times. The chain carries TRBV20-1 and TRBJ2-1; D unclear. With 3 bases removed from V and 5 bases from J, the gap between germline ends came to 5 bases. There are 11 residues in the CDR3. Germline V gives CDR1 DFQATT, CDR2 SNEGSKA (reference sequence). CDR3 sequence reads: CSASDNNEQFF. The CDR3 region has the DNA TGCAGTGCTAGCGATAACAATGAGCAGTTCTTC.